This TCR beta chain was documented in a study of metastatic and nonmetastatic thyroid tumors. Prior to thyroid surgery, none of the patients had received any treatment. General study points: Reports indicated that malignant thyroid tumors showed significantly higher TCR beta diversity than benign nodules did, in blood and tumor.

About this clone: Its antigen is unknown.

TCRdb reanalyzed the PCR reads with MiXCR. The profile shows some 60,000 clones, just under 30% of them singletons. The TCR was taken from a female donor with papillary thyroid cancer or a benign thyroid nodule (not recorded which). Some clones in this sample may be carry-over from other donors' samples. Specimen: blood.

CDR3 in amino acids: CASSLGSAGSYEQYF. The CDR3 coding sequence is TGTGCCAGCAGCTTAGGATCGGCGGGCTCCTACGAGCAGTACTTC. V usage is TRBV11-3 and J usage is TRBJ2-7, with D possibly TRBD2 on 5 matching bases. The V gene lost 1 base and the J gene lost 0 bases, with 10 bases spanning the gap. Germline V CDR1 and CDR2: SGHNT, YENEEA. The CDR3 extends over 15 amino acids.